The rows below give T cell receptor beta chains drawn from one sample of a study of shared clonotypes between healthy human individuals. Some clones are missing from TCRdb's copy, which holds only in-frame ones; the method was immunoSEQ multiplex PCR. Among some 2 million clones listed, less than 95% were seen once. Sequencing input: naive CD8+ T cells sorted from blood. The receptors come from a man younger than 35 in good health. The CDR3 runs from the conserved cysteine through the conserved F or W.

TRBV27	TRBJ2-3	CASREIAGGPSDTQYF
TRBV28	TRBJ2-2	CASSLLAPNTGELFF
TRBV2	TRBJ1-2	CASIVGGALYGYTF
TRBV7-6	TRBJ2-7	CASSFGPLAEQYF
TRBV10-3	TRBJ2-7	CAISEGTYEQYF
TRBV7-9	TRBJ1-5	CASSLGGEPQHF
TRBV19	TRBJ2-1	CASSMRAGGYNEQFF
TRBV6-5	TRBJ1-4	CASSQMGGYEKLFF
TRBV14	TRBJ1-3	CASSQDGWPGGDTIYF
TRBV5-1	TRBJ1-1	CASSDDSGGTEAFF
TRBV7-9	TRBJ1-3	CASSRPDRESGNTIYF
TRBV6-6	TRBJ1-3	CASGGTGNTIYF
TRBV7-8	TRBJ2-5	CASSLEWGEETQYF
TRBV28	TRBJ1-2	CASSPRTGGSYGYTF
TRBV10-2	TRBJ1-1	CASSLEMGVEAFF
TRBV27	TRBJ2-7	CASSHRGPYEQYF
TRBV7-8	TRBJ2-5	CASSLPGLETQYF
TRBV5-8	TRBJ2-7	CASSAGTSSSYEQYF
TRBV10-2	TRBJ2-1	CASSGEDPDRYNEQFF
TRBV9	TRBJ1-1	CASSPGLGAEAFF
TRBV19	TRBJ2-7	CASSPSGGAHEQYF
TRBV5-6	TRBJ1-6	CASSAGGSPLHF
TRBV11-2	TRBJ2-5	CASSLEVVAETQYF
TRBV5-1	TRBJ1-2	CASSESGQGAGDYGYTF
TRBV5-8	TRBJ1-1	CASSSHRGLGAFF
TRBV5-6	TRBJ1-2	CASSSGQGIRGYTF
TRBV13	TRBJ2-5	CASSLFSGQAQETQYF
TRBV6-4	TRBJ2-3	CASSYWREDTDTQYF
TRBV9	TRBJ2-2	CASSGRLAVTTGELFF
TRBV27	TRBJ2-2	CASSLSVSGLAYTGELFF
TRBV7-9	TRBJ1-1	CASLMWGDRLNTEAFF
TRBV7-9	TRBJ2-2	CASFTPGLQNTGELFF
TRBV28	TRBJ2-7	CASSLRDMDEQYF
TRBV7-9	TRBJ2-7	CASSLAAGGPDEQYF
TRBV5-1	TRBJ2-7	CASSLPESYEQYF
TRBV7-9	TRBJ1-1	CASSLEQQLNTEAFF
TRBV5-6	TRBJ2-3	CASSPGTADTQYF
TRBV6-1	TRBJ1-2	CASSEVRNREALYGYTF
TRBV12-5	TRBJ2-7	CASGELAGVYEQYF
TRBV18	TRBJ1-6	CASSPSPGDSPLHF
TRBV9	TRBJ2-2	CASSVFSGGELFF
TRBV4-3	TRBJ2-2	CASSPGTSGTGELFF
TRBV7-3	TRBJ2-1	CASSLNSGTYNEQFF
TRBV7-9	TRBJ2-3	CASSSGQGADTQYF
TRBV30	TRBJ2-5	CAWSGDSPETQYF
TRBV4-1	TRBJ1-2	CASSQVGPPNYGYTF
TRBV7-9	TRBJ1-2	CASVGGLDYGYTF
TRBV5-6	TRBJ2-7	CASSPSGTAYEQYF
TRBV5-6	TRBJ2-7	CASSFYDDSYEQYF
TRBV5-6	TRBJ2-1	CASSLIGEQFF
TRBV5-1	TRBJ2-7	CASSFSGYEQYF
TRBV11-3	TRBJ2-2	CASSLGLAGATGELFF
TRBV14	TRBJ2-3	CASSLGLAPDTQYF
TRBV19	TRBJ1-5	CASSADREGVQPQHF
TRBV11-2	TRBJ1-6	CASSTDSHSPLHF
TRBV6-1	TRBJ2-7	CAALDSPYEQYF
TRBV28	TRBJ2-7	CASSPSGAHYEQYF
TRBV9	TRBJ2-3	CASSTPGQGFTDTQYF
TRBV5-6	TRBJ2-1	CASSFGQGANEQFF
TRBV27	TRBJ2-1	CASSLEGFDEQFF